The present T cell receptor (beta chain) was sequenced within a study of blood T cell repertoires in COVID-19. As for the study in general: Material from acute and convalescent COVID-19 was sourced from the United States, Italy and Spain. From T cells, B-cell-depleted T cells, or PBMCs came the material, which was cDNA or gDNA.

The CDR3 totals 16 residues. Per the germline V gene, CDR1 is MGHDK and CDR2 is SYGVNS. V was cut by 3 bases and J by 0 bases, with 11 bases left in between. Study processing details: Amplification with reference gene primers provided the estimates of nucleated cell counts. Clones were read by immunoSEQ multiplex PCR, and TCRdb kept only the in-frame ones, dropping some. For V, J and clone size, that table is used; D and trimming come from the DNA. This sample has fewer than 90,000 clones, with about 95% found just once. The receptor was isolated from a human donor with active COVID-19. The donor label of this sample is uncertain. This rearrangement joins TRBV25-1 to TRBJ2-2; D gene unclear. Sequencing input: peripheral blood. The CDR3 protein is CASSDPTRANTGELFF. The CDR3 nucleotides read TGTGCCAGCAGTGACCCAACCCGAGCGAACACCGGGGAGCTGTTTTTT.